This T cell receptor beta chain derives from a study of beta chain features in type 1 diabetes listed by TCRdb under 2018. Concerning the study at large: Patients and healthy donors did not differ in mean age, gender distribution, total cell number or subset yield. Across all samples, about 110 million sorted cells were examined, and cell number per subset correlated strongly with RNA yield. The study compared TCRB repertoires of sorted circulating CD4+ T cell subsets between recently diagnosed type 1 diabetes patients and matched healthy donors. Regulatory and stem cell-like memory subsets were obtained from only 8 patients and about eight healthy donors, while naive and central memory subsets were obtained from all 30 or so donors.

As regards this clone: Its cognate antigen has yet to be identified. No base quality values were provided; no much bigger clone lies one nucleotide off.

Study-level results and caveats: HLA sub-analyses involved small numbers of individuals, so any influence of HLA type on TCRB rearrangement remained unresolved. Naive, central memory and regulatory TCRB repertoires appeared to be more alike among patients than among healthy donors. Shorter templates might have been favored by PCR, but patient and control samples were amplified and corrected together, so both groups would have been affected equally by any skew. Because cDNA was sequenced instead of genomic DNA, activated cells with high expression could be over-represented, although the groups did not differ in activation or CD3 levels. Fewer insertions and more nucleotide deletions at VDJ recombination sites were observed in patients with type 1 diabetes, implying thymic rearrangement abnormalities. In all four CD4+ subsets, TCRB CDR3 length was moderately but significantly shorter in type 1 diabetes patients.

Each donor gave one peripheral blood draw, averaging roughly 100 mL, which was collected into heparinised tubes. Naive, central memory, regulatory and stem cell-like memory CD4+ T cells were sorted on a BD FACSAria II using a panel including CD45RO, CCR7, CD25, CD127, CD95 and CD27. A purity above 95% was achieved for all sorted populations. PBMCs were isolated immediately by Lymphoprep density gradient centrifugation and stained directly without culture. So that batch effects would be minimized, each experiment stained and sorted samples in pairs, pairing one healthy donor with one patient. The CDR3 starts with the cysteine, ends with the phenylalanine, and has 16 residues. Only the CDR3 part of the read is kept: 48 bases, read in frame from the first base. V and J are trimmed by 3 bases and 2 bases, and the gene matches miss 9 bases of the junction. CDR1 and CDR2 are read off the germline V gene (reference sequence) as MNHEY and SMNVEV.

The High Capacity cDNA Reverse Transcription Kit was used to reverse transcribe all of the isolated RNA, meaning that expressed TCRB transcripts were what got sequenced. Naive, central memory and regulatory T cell samples underwent deep immunoSEQ sequencing, averaging roughly 3.3 million total reads per sample. Sorted cells were lysed in RLT buffer and RNA was extracted with DNase-treated RNeasy Micro or Mini kits, depending on cell number. To prevent cross-contamination, every cell subset was processed on its own, while patient and healthy donor samples were processed together. Using the immunoSEQ multiplex PCR, TCRB sequences were amplified from cDNA into 87-bp fragments spanning the CDR3 region. Sequencing of the amplicons was done on the Illumina HiSeq platform. The published analysis was carried out like this. PCR bias was corrected computationally using synthetic template baselines, and reads within Hamming distance 2 were collapsed, with unmergeable singletons discarded. Reads were aligned to IMGT to assign V, D and J genes, CDR3 length, and insertions or deletions at six rearrangement sites. Within each subset, clonotype counts were normalized to the number of sorted cells before true diversity and Gini coefficients were calculated with the tcR R package. Repertoire sharing was quantified using the overlap coefficient calculated on TCRB nucleotide sequences. The table comes from immuneACCESS by way of TCRdb, which keeps in-frame sequences with V and J called. Part of the clones is missing from these tables; in studies checked, under half for an unresolved V gene and the rest for unknown reasons. V and J calls and clone size are as listed in that table; D and trimming were resolved from the DNA. The sample has about 150,000 clones on record, 11% of them singletons. Together, the top ten hold roughly 1.9% of the sample.

The sequenced sample was central memory CD4+ T cells from blood. The chain is assembled from TRBV27 and TRBJ2-5; the central 7 bases match TRBD2. This clonotype was sampled from a man between 18 and 35 years old in good health. The CDR3 region has the sequence CASSLYSGGRQETQYF. The nucleotide sequence reads as follows: TGTGCCAGCAGTTTGTATTCGGGAGGACGGCAAGAGACCCAGTACTTC.